The text below deals with one TCR beta chain. Antigen specificity is unknown. Described time point: pre-sensitization, week 0. Treatment defined: therapeutic diphenylcyclopropenone sensitization with weekly scalp DPC. Blood sampling occurred before each patch-test application. Those who donated were patients with alopecia, 18 to 70 years of age, and suitable for DPC. Each CDR3 protein gets one entry after TCRdb re-called the RACE reads with MiXCR. Of more than 100,000 distinct CDR3 sequences listed, approximately 15% are singletons. The data are from a study of human T cells and chemical hapten exposure. Study-wide background: Chiefly female patients presented with alopecia areata, totalis or universalis.

Trimming shortened V by 1 base and J by 0 bases, and 5 bases separated the two germline ends. This CDR3 is 14 amino acids long. Germline CDR1 is WNHNN and CDR2 is SYGVQD (reference sequence). Study-wide findings and caveats: Unchanged with DPC sensitization were TCRs above 1 in 1000 frequency.

This specimen consisted of whole blood, obtained in connection with sensitization to the hapten diphenylcyclopropenone (DPC). The TCR comes from a woman in her late teens or twenties with alopecia areata. Some clones in this sample may be carry-over from other donors' samples. The chain combines TRBV10-1 with TRBJ2-3, with unresolved D. CDR3 residues: CASSEFRSTDTQYF. CDR3 bases: TGCGCCAGCAGTGAGTTCCGGAGCACAGATACGCAGTATTTT.